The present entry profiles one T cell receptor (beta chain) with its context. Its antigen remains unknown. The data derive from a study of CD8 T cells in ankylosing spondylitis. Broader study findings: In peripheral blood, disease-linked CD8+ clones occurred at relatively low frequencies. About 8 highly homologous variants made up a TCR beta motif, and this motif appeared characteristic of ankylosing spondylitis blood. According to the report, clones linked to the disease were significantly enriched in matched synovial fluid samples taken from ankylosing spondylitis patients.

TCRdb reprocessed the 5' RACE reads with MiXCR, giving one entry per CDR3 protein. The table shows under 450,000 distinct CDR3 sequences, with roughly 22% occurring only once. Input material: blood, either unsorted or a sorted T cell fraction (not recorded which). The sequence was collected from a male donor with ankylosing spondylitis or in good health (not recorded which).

This CDR3 reads CASSVGTDSYEQYF. The CDR3 DNA follows: TGTGCCAGCAGCGTAGGCACGGACTCCTACGAGCAGTACTTC. The chain employs TRBV9 and TRBJ2-7; D not resolved. Looked up from germline, CDR1 is SGDLS and CDR2 is YYNGEE. CDR3 length: 14 residues. Trimming removed 0 bases at V and 0 bases at J, with 7 bases between.